What follows are 10 T cell receptor beta chains derived from one specimen sequenced in a study of cytomegalovirus exposure and HLA in healthy donors. Primers: 60 Vbeta forward and 13 Jbeta reverse. Measured with immunoSEQ multiplex PCR; TCRdb has only the in-frame clones, and not every one. The sample has 90,000 or so clones; approximately 79% are singletons. Sequenced material: PBMCs. These receptors all stem from a female donor in good health and CMV-seronegative.

The chain links TRBV29-1 to TRBJ2-5; D not certain. Trimming removed 5 bases at V and 5 bases at J, with 12 bases between. Germline V gene lookup returns CDR1 SQVTM and CDR2 ANQGSEA. The CDR3 has 12 amino acids. The DNA of the CDR3 is TGCAGCGTTACTAAGATCGGGGAGACCCAGTACTTC. Its translation: CSVTKIGETQYF.

The chain combines TRBV19 with TRBJ2-5; D is perhaps TRBD2 (6 bases). Looked up from germline, CDR1 is LNHDA and CDR2 is SQIVND (reference sequence). Trimming took off 8 bases at V and 5 bases at J, with 12 bases between the two ends. The CDR3 is 12 amino acids. The CDR3 protein is CASAFGGETQYF. Here the CDR3 DNA reads TGTGCCAGTGCCTTTGGAGGGGAGACCCAGTACTTC.

The chain carries TRBV5-6 and TRBJ1-2; D is uncertain. The germline V gene has CDR1 SGHDT and CDR2 YYEEEE. The CDR3 covers 13 residues. With 0 bases removed from V and 6 bases from J, the gap between germline ends came to 9 bases. The chain's CDR3 is CASSLGGLDGYTF. CDR3 in DNA: TGTGCCAGCAGCTTGGGAGGGCTAGATGGCTACACCTTC.

J is TRBJ1-1 and V is TRBV10-3; D not resolved. V was shortened by 6 bases and J by 1 base, with 21 bases between the two germline ends. The germline gives CDR1 ENHRY, CDR2 SYGVKD. This CDR3 is 17 amino acids long. CDR3 amino acids: CAISPYAGRQKNTEAFF. In DNA form, the CDR3 reads TGTGCCATCAGCCCTTATGCGGGCCGGCAGAAGAACACTGAAGCTTTCTTT.

This rearrangement joins TRBV14 to TRBJ2-2; unclear D gene. From germline, CDR1 is SGHDN and CDR2 FVKESK. V was pared by 0 bases and J by 5 bases, with 7 bases between. The CDR3 length is 14 residues. CDR3 protein: CASSQELRTGELFF. The CDR3 DNA reads as TGTGCCAGCAGCCAAGAACTACGTACCGGGGAGCTGTTTTTT.

The gene calls are TRBV29-1 and TRBJ1-1; 7 nucleotides match TRBD1. Germline trimming cut 4 bases from V and 3 bases from J; bases unmatched to any gene: 2. CDR3 length: 12 residues. Germline values: CDR1 SQVTM, CDR2 ANQGSEA. The CDR3 DNA reads TGCAGCGTTGGACAGGGACACACTGAAGCTTTCTTT. Translation gives CSVGQGHTEAFF.

This clone was seen a handful of times. The chain uses TRBV6-4 and TRBJ2-6; the D gene is possibly TRBD2 (5 bases). V was cut by 2 bases and J by 2 bases, with 13 bases left in between. CDR1 MRHNA and CDR2 SNTAGT come from the germline V gene. The CDR3 sequence is 17 residues long. The CDR3 sequence is CASSDGETGTGANVLTF. CDR3 sequence (DNA): TGTGCCAGCAGTGACGGGGAGACGGGCACTGGGGCCAACGTCCTGACTTTC.

V and J are TRBV7-6 and TRBJ2-2; D may be TRBD1 (5 bases). Germline lookup yields CDR1 SGHVS and CDR2 FNYEAQ. The CDR3 is 12 residues long. Trimming cost V 5 bases and J 6 bases, with 7 bases left between them. CDR3 coding DNA: TGTGCCAGCAGCGACAGATCCGGGGAGCTGTTTTTT. This translates into CASSDRSGELFF.

In DNA, the CDR3 is TGTGCCTGGAACTCACCGGGGAACACCATATATTTT. Amino acids: CAWNSPGNTIYF. This chain connects TRBV30 to TRBJ1-3; no clear D. The CDR3 contains 12 residues. Between the trimmed V and J ends, which lost 4 bases and 7 bases, there was a span of 11 bases. Germline V gene sequence: CDR1 GTSNPN, CDR2 SVGIG (reference sequence).

J is TRBJ1-2 and V is TRBV2, with D hard to call. CDR1 is SNHLY and CDR2 is FYNNEI in the germline V gene. Trimming removed 6 bases at V and 8 bases at J, with 22 bases between. This CDR3 has 15 amino acids. In DNA, the CDR3 is TGTGCCAGCAGAACGGACTTAACAAGAGCTGCGGGCTACACCTTC. Its protein product is CASRTDLTRAAGYTF.